This T cell receptor beta chain originates from a study of T cell responses to AZD1222 COVID-19 vaccine. Sequencing used immunoSEQ multiplex PCR; TCRdb keeps in-frame clones, though not all of them. The sample lists about 100,000 clones; more than 70% were seen once. Trimming took 6 bases from V and 1 from J; bases not matched to a gene: 7. This CDR3 spans 15 amino acids. Germline loops: CDR1 SNHLY, CDR2 FYNNEI. Note on this clone: What it recognizes is unknown.

General study results and limits: In the spike-specific TCR repertoire, nearly half reportedly target unmutated variant regions. Compared with day 0, the breadth and depth of the Spike-specific TCR repertoire rose significantly after two doses of AZD1222. Only a handful of AZD1222 recipients tested seropositive at baseline.

The chain joins TRBV2 to TRBJ2-3; 7 nucleotides agree with TRBD2. The sequence was collected from an adult in good health. The sequencing here drew on peripheral blood, taken on day 0 of AZD1222 vaccination. CDR3 sequence reads: CASRPAGVGTDTQYF. The CDR3, as DNA: TGTGCCAGCAGGCCCGCGGGGGTGGGCACAGATACGCAGTATTTT.